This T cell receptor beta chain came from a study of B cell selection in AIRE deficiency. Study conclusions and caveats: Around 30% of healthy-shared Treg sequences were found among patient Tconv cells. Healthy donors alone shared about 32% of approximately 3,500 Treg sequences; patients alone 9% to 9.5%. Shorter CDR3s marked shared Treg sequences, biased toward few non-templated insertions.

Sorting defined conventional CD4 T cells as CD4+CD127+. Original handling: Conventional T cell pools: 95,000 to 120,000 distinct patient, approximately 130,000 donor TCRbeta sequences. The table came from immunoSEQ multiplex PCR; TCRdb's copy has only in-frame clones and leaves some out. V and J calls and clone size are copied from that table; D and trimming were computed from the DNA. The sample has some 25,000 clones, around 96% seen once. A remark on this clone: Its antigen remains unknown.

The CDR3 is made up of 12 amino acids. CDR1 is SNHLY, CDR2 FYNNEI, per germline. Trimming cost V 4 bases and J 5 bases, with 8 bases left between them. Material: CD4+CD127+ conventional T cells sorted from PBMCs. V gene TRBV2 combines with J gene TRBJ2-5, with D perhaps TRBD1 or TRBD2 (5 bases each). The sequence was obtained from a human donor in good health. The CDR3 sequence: CASSGGVETQYF. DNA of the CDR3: TGTGCCAGCAGTGGAGGGGTTGAGACCCAGTACTTC. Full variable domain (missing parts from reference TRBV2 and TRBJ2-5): EPEVTQTPSHQVTQMGQEVILRCVPISNHLYFYWYRQILGQKVEFLVSFYNNEISEKSEIFDDQFSVERPDGSNFTLKIRSTKLEDSAMYFCASSGGVETQYFGPGTRLLVL.